This T cell receptor (beta chain) is from a study of blood T cell repertoires in COVID-19 (dated by TCRdb to 2020 to 2022). Some background on the complete study: Samples covering the acute and convalescent phases of COVID-19 were provided by collaborators in the United States, Italy and Spain. The material from the prospective study consisted of cDNA or gDNA derived from T cells, B-cell-depleted T cells, or PBMCs. Subjects who had been exposed to COVID-19, were actively infected with it, or had recovered from it provided the deeply sampled blood TCRbeta repertoires that made up the dataset. The repertoires were made available in a free public database intended to serve as a resource for research on the immune response to SARS-CoV-2. Samples were obtained from the ongoing ImmuneRACE study (first 160 participants) and from 1,200 or so subjects provided by 6 global collaborators. Nearly every sample came with metadata listing a de-identified subject ID, COVID-19 status, age in years and sex. HLA class I and class II types, where available, came from metadata supplied by the sample provider rather than from assay-based typing. Overall study outcomes, separate from this receptor: Clinical and demographic metadata were provided uncurated, with the amount varying by source and participant.

V is pruned by 2 bases and J by 0 bases, leaving 6 bases of the junction without a gene match. The CDR3 runs 17 amino acids, cysteine and phenylalanine included. Only CDR3 DNA remains: 51 bases, in frame from the first base. Per the germline V gene, SNHLY is the CDR1 and FYNNEI is the CDR2. Worth noting for this clone: It lacks a known antigen. Qualities for individual bases were not recorded, and no much larger clone is one base off.

In the prospective study, participants were about 18 to 100 years old, resided in approximately 22 geographic areas of the United States, and were enrolled through a virtual design. In the prospective study, cohorts were assigned on the basis of participant-reported clinical history obtained from a screening survey and a study questionnaire. In the prospective study, whole blood, serum and a nasopharyngeal or oropharyngeal swab were collected from each participant by mobile phlebotomists. Participants in the prospective study had the option to provide additional blood draws and questionnaires over a roughly 2-month period. Before DNA extraction, prospective study blood samples were shipped either frozen or at room temperature. TCRbeta CDR3 regions were amplified from genomic DNA using the immunoSEQ Assay, a bias-controlled multiplex PCR. As for the authors' bioinformatics: The number of nucleated cells in each sample was estimated by amplification of reference gene primers within the assay. To quantify the absolute abundance of each unique TCRbeta CDR3 rearrangement, sequence reads were collapsed and filtered. Productive Simpson clonality was computed per sample as the square root of Simpson's diversity index over productive rearrangements. TCRdb's version of the immuneACCESS table is confined to in-frame rearrangements and falls short of the full clone set. An unresolved V gene accounts for under half of the shortfall where checked; the remainder is of unknown origin. The D gene and trimming were derived from the DNA, and the V and J assignments and clone size from that table. The sample table contains 200,000 to 250,000 clones; only one count was recorded for around 85% of them. Together, the top ten hold approximately 1.3% of the sample.

Recombination linked TRBV2 to TRBJ2-4; 8 of the junction bases match TRBD1. This receptor was identified in a woman aged 40-49 years with acute COVID-19. The sample consisted of PBMCs or T cells enriched from blood (not recorded which). The nucleotide sequence reads as follows: TGTGCCAGCAGTGAAACTCGGACAGGGCTAGCCAAAAACATTCAGTACTTC. Translation gives CASSETRTGLAKNIQYF.